This T cell receptor (beta chain) comes out of a study of T-cell reconstitution after alpha-beta-depleted transplantation in children. Findings and caveats of the study: T-cell numbers and diversity one year post-transplant derived largely from freshly generated T cells. Recipient T cells and thymic progenitors that survived gave rise to the high TCRbeta diversity observed at day 60 in some patients. Reports say that about two months after transplant, the alpha-beta T cells came out of several hundred graft clones that had expanded.

This CDR3 is 18 amino acids long. V was clipped by 1 base and J by 5 bases, with 23 bases between them. From germline, CDR1 is DFQATT and CDR2 SNEGSKA (reference sequence). Library preparation (for TCRbeta) was performed with unique molecular identifiers. MiXCR was run by TCRdb on the PCR reads, yielding one entry per CDR3 protein. The profile shows over 200,000 distinct CDR3 sequences, 11% of them singletons. Many counts were recorded for this clonotype. Its cognate antigen is unknown. The V and J genes are TRBV20-1 and TRBJ2-2, with D possibly TRBD2 on 5 matching bases. This receptor was taken from a child in the first two years of life with acute myeloid leukemia, due to receive a stem cell transplant. Material: PBMCs, obtained before TCRalphabeta/CD19-depleted stem cell transplant. The CDR3 loop reads CSARGVLEGSIGTGELFF. CDR3 DNA sequence: TGCAGTGCTAGAGGTGTACTAGAGGGTAGTATAGGGACCGGGGAGCTGTTTTTT.